The clone carrying this TCR beta chain was seen ten or more times. Its matching antigen is unknown. The germline CDR1 and CDR2 sequences are DFQATT and SNEGSKA (reference sequence). The CDR3 runs 11 residues. V was clipped by 0 bases and J by 5 bases, with 4 bases between them. The data stem from a study of regulatory T cells in long-lasting Graves disease. Study as a whole: The term persistent Graves' disease signified upward of 5 years on antithyroid drugs with positive TSH receptor antibodies. Study results and limitations: Persistent disease preferred TRBV28, TRBJ1-2 and TRBJ2-5; new disease, TRBV20-1 and TRBJ2-1. No thyroid tissue was studied; the work used peripheral blood only. A greater number of public clonotypes (2,741) was shared by persistent patients than by new patients (around 960).

Time point meaning: persistent/refractory GD, antithyroid drugs over 5 years with positive TRAb. TCR sequences were obtained from RNA taken from PBMCs. Sequencing libraries for TCR beta were prepared with iRepertoire HTBI primers and Arm-PCR of CDR3 regions. TCRdb called the multiplex PCR reads again in MiXCR, with one record for every CDR3 protein. Of a few hundred thousand distinct CDR3 sequences listed, roughly a quarter are singletons. The origin of this receptor is a female donor with Graves disease. V gene TRBV20-1 combines with J gene TRBJ1-1, with D uncertain. The material sequenced was peripheral blood mononuclear cells (PBMCs), taken when the disease was refractory, from a patient treated with antithyroid drugs. CDR3 sequence (DNA): TGCAGTGCTAGAGAGGAGACTGAAGCTTTCTTT. It encodes CSAREETEAFF.